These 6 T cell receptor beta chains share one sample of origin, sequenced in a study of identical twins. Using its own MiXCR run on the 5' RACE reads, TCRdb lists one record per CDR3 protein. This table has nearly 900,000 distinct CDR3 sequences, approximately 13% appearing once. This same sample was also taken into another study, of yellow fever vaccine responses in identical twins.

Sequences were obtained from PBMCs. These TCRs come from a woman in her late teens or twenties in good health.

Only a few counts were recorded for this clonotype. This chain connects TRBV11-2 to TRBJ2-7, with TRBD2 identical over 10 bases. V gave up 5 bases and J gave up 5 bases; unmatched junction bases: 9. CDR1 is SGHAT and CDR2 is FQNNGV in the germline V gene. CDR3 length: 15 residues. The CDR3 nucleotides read TGTGCCAGCAGCCTTCGGGGAGGACTAGCGGACGAGCAGTACTTC. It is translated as CASSLRGGLADEQYF.

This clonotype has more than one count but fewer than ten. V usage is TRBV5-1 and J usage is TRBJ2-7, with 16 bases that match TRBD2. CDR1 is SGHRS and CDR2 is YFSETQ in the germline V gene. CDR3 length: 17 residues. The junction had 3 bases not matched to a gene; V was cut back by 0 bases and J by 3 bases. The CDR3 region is CASSLAGTSGRDYEQYF. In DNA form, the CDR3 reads TGCGCCAGCAGCTTGGCCGGGACTAGCGGGAGGGACTACGAGCAGTACTTC.

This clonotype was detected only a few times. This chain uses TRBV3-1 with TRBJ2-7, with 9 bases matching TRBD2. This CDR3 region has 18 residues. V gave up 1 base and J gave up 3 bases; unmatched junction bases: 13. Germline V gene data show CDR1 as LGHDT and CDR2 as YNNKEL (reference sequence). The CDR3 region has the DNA TGTGCCAGCAGCCAAGTCGGAACTAGCGGGCCTCTCGACTACGAGCAGTACTTC. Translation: CASSQVGTSGPLDYEQYF.

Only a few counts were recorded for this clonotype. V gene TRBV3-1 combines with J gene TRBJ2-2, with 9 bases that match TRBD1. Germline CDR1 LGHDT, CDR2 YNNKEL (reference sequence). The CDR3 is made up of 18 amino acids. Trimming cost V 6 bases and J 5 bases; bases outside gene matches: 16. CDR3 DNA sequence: TGTGCCAGCAGTAGGGTGGCGTCAGGACAGGGGAAAACCGGGGAGCTGTTTTTT. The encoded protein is CASSRVASGQGKTGELFF. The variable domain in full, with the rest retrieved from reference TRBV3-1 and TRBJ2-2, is DTAVSQTPKYLVTQMGNDKSIKCEQNLGHDTMYWYKQDSKKFLKIMFSYNNKELIINETVPNRFSPKSPDKAHLNLHINSLELGDSAVYFCASSRVASGQGKTGELFFGEGSRLTVL.

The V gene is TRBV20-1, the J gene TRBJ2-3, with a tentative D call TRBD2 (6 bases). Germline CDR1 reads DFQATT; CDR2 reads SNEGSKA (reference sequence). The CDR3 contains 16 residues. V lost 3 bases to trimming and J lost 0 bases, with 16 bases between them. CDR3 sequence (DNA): TGCAGTGCTAGTACGGGGACTCCCTTAAGCACAGATACGCAGTATTTT. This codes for CSASTGTPLSTDTQYF.

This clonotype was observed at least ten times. The CDR3 DNA sequence: TGTGCCATCAGTGAGTCGGGGGCACAAGAGACCCAGTACTTC. Translating gives CAISESGAQETQYF. The rearrangement links TRBV10-3 to TRBJ2-5, with D perhaps TRBD1 (6 bases). The CDR3 is 14 residues long. CDR1 and CDR2 from the germline V gene are ENHRY and SYGVKD. V dropped 0 bases and J dropped 2 bases, with 7 bases sitting between them.